The sequence of this T cell receptor beta chain was determined in a study of cytomegalovirus exposure and HLA in healthy donors. In the study overall: From donors who were HLA-typed, an early data release held 80 million to 95 million unique TCRs.

The PCR had 60 Vbeta and 13 Jbeta primers. Only in-frame clones appear in the TCRdb table, and some are missing; sequencing was by immunoSEQ multiplex PCR. The repertoire holds about 190,000 clones, with around 75% as singletons. As concerns this clone: The antigen remains undetermined.

CDR1 is KGHSH and CDR2 is LQKENI in the germline V gene. V was cut by 6 bases and J by 1 base, with 10 bases left in between. The CDR3 extends over 13 amino acids. Study findings and constraints: In a later analysis, fewer than 20,000 TCR beta sequences were associated with HLA alleles at 0.05 false discovery rate. What a later analysis showed was that several of the most significant clusters appeared linked to common viral pathogens.

This chain joins TRBV18 and TRBJ2-7, with D tentatively TRBD2 (6 bases). The sequence was obtained from a woman aged 25 to 39 in good health and CMV-seropositive. Sequenced input: PBMCs. CDR3 sequence reads: CASSWTTSYEQYF. CDR3 DNA sequence: TGTGCCAGCTCGTGGACTACGTCCTACGAGCAGTACTTC. The entire variable domain, with the rest obtained from reference TRBV18 and TRBJ2-7, is as follows: NAGVMQNPRHLVRRRGQEARLRCSPMKGHSHVYWYRQLPEEGLKFMVYLQKENIIDESGMPKERFSAEFPKEGPSILRIQQVVRGDSAAYFCASSWTTSYEQYFGPGTRLTVT.